These T cell receptor beta chains were read from a single sample in a study of T-cell reconstitution after alpha-beta-depleted transplantation in children. TCRdb recomputed calls from the PCR reads with MiXCR, one row per CDR3 protein. The sample lists approximately 300,000 distinct CDR3 sequences; roughly 7.8% were seen once. The input for sequencing was peripheral blood, taken 360 days after TCRalphabeta/CD19-depleted stem cell transplant. The source is a female patient aged 2-10 years who had a stem cell transplant for Fanconi anemia, so the T cells may come from the graft donor. Both conserved end residues are part of each CDR3. Fields, in order: clone size, J gene, V gene, CDR3 protein. Size is stated for part of the rows, as once, few or many counts, or as a class when the clone is expanded.

abundance: many; j_gene: TRBJ1-2; v_gene: TRBV28; CDR3aa: CASAIWGGYTF
abundance: few; j_gene: TRBJ1-2; v_gene: TRBV6-1; CDR3aa: CASSAISLGVYGYTF
abundance: many; j_gene: TRBJ2-1; v_gene: TRBV29-1; CDR3aa: CSVGGAGGYNEQFF
abundance: few; j_gene: TRBJ2-3; v_gene: TRBV12-3/TRBV12-4; CDR3aa: CASSLTSGFNQYF
abundance: few; j_gene: TRBJ2-3; v_gene: TRBV7-9; CDR3aa: CASRADSRPDTQYF
abundance: many; j_gene: TRBJ2-3; v_gene: TRBV28; CDR3aa: CASSPSGGARTDTQYF
abundance: many; j_gene: TRBJ2-7; v_gene: TRBV6-5; CDR3aa: CASSRTGTGAYEQYF
abundance: NA; j_gene: TRBJ1-5; v_gene: TRBV6-1; CDR3aa: CASSSDRVIWPQHF
abundance: few; j_gene: TRBJ1-2; v_gene: TRBV7-9; CDR3aa: CASSFSQQESNYGYTF
abundance: many; j_gene: TRBJ2-7; v_gene: TRBV20-1; CDR3aa: CSARDLFLASGPNYEQYF
abundance: NA; j_gene: TRBJ1-4; v_gene: TRBV28; CDR3aa: CASTNPTGLAEKLFF
abundance: many; j_gene: TRBJ1-2; v_gene: TRBV20-1; CDR3aa: CSARVGQRVRGYTF
abundance: few; j_gene: TRBJ1-1; v_gene: TRBV2; CDR3aa: CASSEFRLNTEAFF
abundance: NA; j_gene: TRBJ1-4; v_gene: TRBV7-2; CDR3aa: CASSSDSPATNEKLFF
abundance: once; j_gene: TRBJ1-4; v_gene: TRBV5-1; CDR3aa: CASSFGPDEKLFF
abundance: many; j_gene: TRBJ2-1; v_gene: TRBV9; CDR3aa: CASSVVSGYNEQFF
abundance: NA; j_gene: TRBJ2-2; v_gene: TRBV19; CDR3aa: CASSGEANTGELFF
abundance: many; j_gene: TRBJ2-1; v_gene: TRBV5-1; CDR3aa: CASSLAGTGEQFF
abundance: many; j_gene: TRBJ1-4; v_gene: TRBV12-3/TRBV12-4; CDR3aa: CASSRNPGTLFF
abundance: many; j_gene: TRBJ1-1; v_gene: TRBV29-1; CDR3aa: CSVEGPNQLYTEAFF
abundance: NA; j_gene: TRBJ1-5; v_gene: TRBV7-9; CDR3aa: CASSQGNGQPQHF
abundance: once; j_gene: TRBJ1-2; v_gene: TRBV4-2; CDR3aa: CASSQETGWNGYTF
abundance: many; j_gene: TRBJ2-3; v_gene: TRBV20-1; CDR3aa: CSARDSGAPTDTQYF
abundance: NA; j_gene: TRBJ2-5; v_gene: TRBV20-1; CDR3aa: CSASGTSLETQYF
abundance: NA; j_gene: TRBJ1-4; v_gene: TRBV28; CDR3aa: CASSPGGRFPNEKLFF
abundance: many; j_gene: TRBJ2-7; v_gene: TRBV20-1; CDR3aa: CSAMTAASSYEQYF
abundance: many; j_gene: TRBJ2-2; v_gene: TRBV28; CDR3aa: CASSLGLHVTGELFF
abundance: many; j_gene: TRBJ2-3; v_gene: TRBV5-1; CDR3aa: CASSLALAGATDTQYF
abundance: many; j_gene: TRBJ2-5; v_gene: TRBV5-1; CDR3aa: CASSLRQEETQYF
abundance: many; j_gene: TRBJ1-2; v_gene: TRBV12-3/TRBV12-4; CDR3aa: CASSFKADYGYTF
abundance: many; j_gene: TRBJ2-7; v_gene: TRBV29-1; CDR3aa: CSVGLAGYEQYF
abundance: NA; j_gene: TRBJ1-6; v_gene: TRBV28; CDR3aa: CASRDRNVSPLHF
abundance: many; j_gene: TRBJ2-3; v_gene: TRBV4-2; CDR3aa: CASSQGQGHTDTQYF
abundance: few; j_gene: TRBJ2-1; v_gene: TRBV10-3; CDR3aa: CAISDQGGGEQFF
abundance: NA; j_gene: TRBJ2-2; v_gene: TRBV5-1; CDR3aa: CASSARTDLTGELFF
abundance: NA; j_gene: TRBJ2-6; v_gene: TRBV5-4; CDR3aa: CASSLAGAGANVLTF
abundance: NA; j_gene: TRBJ2-3; v_gene: TRBV6-5; CDR3aa: CASSYSKAGAFTDTQYF
abundance: few; j_gene: TRBJ1-2; v_gene: TRBV29-1; CDR3aa: CSVDGNRGHGGYTF
abundance: many; j_gene: TRBJ2-5; v_gene: TRBV29-1; CDR3aa: CSVQRLHALETQYF
abundance: many; j_gene: TRBJ1-2; v_gene: TRBV28; CDR3aa: CASSTPGQGGDGYTF
abundance: many; j_gene: TRBJ2-3; v_gene: TRBV20-1; CDR3aa: CSAGGGTDTQYF